The sequence of this T cell receptor beta chain was determined in a study of blood T cell repertoires in COVID-19. At the level of the study: COVID-19 samples from acute and convalescent phases originated in the United States, Italy and Spain. The cDNA or gDNA used as material had been derived from T cells, B-cell-depleted T cells, or PBMCs.

As processed by the authors: By means of reference gene primer amplification, nucleated cell counts were estimated. TCRdb's copy holds only in-frame clones and misses some; the assay was immunoSEQ multiplex PCR. The D gene and trimming were derived from the DNA, and the V and J assignments and clone size from that table. The table lists some 76,000 clones, around 83% of them singletons, with under 35% in the top ten. Germline V gives CDR1 SQVTM, CDR2 ANQGSEA. This CDR3 comprises 11 residues. V lost 1 base, J lost 6 bases, and 0 bases stayed unmatched. Sequencing was performed on peripheral blood. The source of this sequence is a human donor in a cohort sampled during active COVID-19. The V and J genes are TRBV29-1 and TRBJ2-7; TRBD2 matches at 7 bases. CDR3 in amino acids: CSVEGEGEQYF. The CDR3 nucleotides read TGCAGCGTTGAAGGGGAGGGCGAGCAGTACTTC.